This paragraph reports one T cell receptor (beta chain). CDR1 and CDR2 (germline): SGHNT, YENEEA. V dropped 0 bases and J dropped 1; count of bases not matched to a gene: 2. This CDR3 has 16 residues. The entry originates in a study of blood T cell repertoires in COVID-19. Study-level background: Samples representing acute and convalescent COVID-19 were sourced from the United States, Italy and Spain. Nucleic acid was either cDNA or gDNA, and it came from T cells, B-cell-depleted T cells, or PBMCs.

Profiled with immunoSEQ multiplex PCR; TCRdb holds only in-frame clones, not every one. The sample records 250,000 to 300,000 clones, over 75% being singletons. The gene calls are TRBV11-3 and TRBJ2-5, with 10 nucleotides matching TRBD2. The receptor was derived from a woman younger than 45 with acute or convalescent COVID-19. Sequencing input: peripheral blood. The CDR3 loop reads CASSLEASGGQETQYF. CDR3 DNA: TGTGCCAGCAGCTTAGAGGCTAGCGGGGGCCAAGAGACCCAGTACTTC.